This T cell receptor beta chain was retrieved from a study of blood T cell repertoires in COVID-19 (dated by TCRdb to the early 2020s). At the level of the whole study: The collaborator samples originated in the United States, Italy and Spain and spanned the acute and convalescent phases of COVID-19. The material from the prospective study consisted of cDNA or gDNA derived from T cells, B-cell-depleted T cells, or PBMCs. The dataset comprised deeply sampled blood TCRbeta repertoires from subjects exposed to, actively infected with, or recovered from COVID-19. A freely available public database, intended as a resource for researchers studying the immune response to SARS-CoV-2, is where the repertoires were released. Samples were obtained from the ongoing ImmuneRACE study (first 160 participants) and from approximately 1,200 subjects provided by 6 global collaborators. A de-identified subject ID, COVID-19 status, age in years and sex were almost always included in the sample metadata. Where available, HLA class I and class II types were taken from metadata supplied by the sample provider and were not determined by assay-based typing.

TCRbeta CDR3 regions were amplified from genomic DNA by means of the immunoSEQ Assay, a bias-controlled multiplex PCR. Turning to the authors' computational methods: Nucleated cell counts per sample were estimated from amplification of reference gene primers within the assay. To quantify the absolute abundance of each unique TCRbeta CDR3 rearrangement, sequence reads were collapsed and filtered. For each sample, productive Simpson clonality was calculated as the square root of Simpson's diversity index across productive rearrangements. Imported from immuneACCESS, the table was reduced by TCRdb to in-frame sequences with V and J called. These copies leave out some clones; in studies compared against another copy, an unresolved V gene accounts for under half, and the cause of the remainder is not known. That table gives V, J and clone size, and the DNA gave D and trimming. Within this sample are approximately 150,000 clones, with 85% to 90% of them counted one time only. Approximately 3% of the sample is held by the ten biggest clonotypes.

Collaborating institutions collected whole blood in K2EDTA tubes following their own protocols. For TCRbeta analysis, collaborators shipped samples in one of three forms: frozen whole blood, isolated PBMCs, or DNA extracted from either of those sample types. Turning to this clone: Its antigen target is currently unknown. Base-call qualities are not available, and no considerably larger clone is one nucleotide away.

The CDR3 runs 14 amino acids, cysteine and phenylalanine included. The retained sequence is limited to the CDR3, 42 bases, with the frame set at the first base. For CDR1 and CDR2, the germline V gene (reference sequence) lists SEHNR and FQNEAQ. For this chain, trimming is 5 bases at the V end and 1 base at the J end, and the number of junction bases without a gene match is 3. The paper's findings and limits, for the study overall: Clinical and demographic metadata were provided uncurated, with the amount varying by source and participant.

The sequence joins TRBV7-9 to TRBJ1-1; 8 bases in the middle match TRBD1. This clonotype was sampled from a woman aged 55-69 years with active COVID-19. Sequencing was done on a sample of peripheral blood. The CDR3 corresponds to CASSPQGANTEAFF. DNA sequence: TGTGCCAGCAGCCCTCAGGGGGCGAACACTGAAGCTTTCTTT.